This T cell receptor beta chain derives from a study of blood T cells in healthy people across ages. CDR3 length: 13 amino acids. With 5 bases removed from V and 9 bases from J, the gap between germline ends came to 14 bases. CDR1 is SGHAT and CDR2 is FQNNGV in the germline V gene. Next came a second PCR, run for roughly 6 to 11 cycles, which used a sample-barcoded 5' primer along with a J-beta primer mix. Paired-end reads containing CDR3 totaled no fewer than 2.5 million for each sample. TCRdb re-called the 5' RACE reads through MiXCR, storing one row per CDR3 protein. The sample comprises approximately 600,000 distinct CDR3 sequences, under 65% of which are singletons, and over 30% rests with the top ten. Staff drew ten milliliters of peripheral blood from each donor. Study-wide points: Unknown donor CMV status possibly confounded expanded clonotype changes. Naive T cell percentage showed a strong correlation with TCR beta diversity.

This clonotype was seen just once. The antigen is undetermined. The rearrangement joins TRBV11-2 to TRBJ1-5; tentative D call: TRBD1 (6 bases). The source is a man between 60 and 75 years old in good health. The sample comprised blood. CDR3 coding DNA: TGTGCCAGCAGCACAGGGCGGTCAGGGCCCCAGCATTTT. Translating it yields CASSTGRSGPQHF.